A selection of T cell receptor beta chains follows, all from one sample in a study of blood T cell repertoires in COVID-19. The table came from immunoSEQ multiplex PCR; TCRdb's copy has only in-frame clones and leaves some out. The sample lists 260,000 or so clones, roughly 85% occurring once. Sequences were obtained from PBMCs or T cells enriched from blood (not recorded which). The source of these receptors is a woman in her fifties or sixties who had recovered from COVID-19. Each CDR3 is given with its conserved first and last residue. Each record gives: J gene, V gene, CDR3 protein.

J gene: TRBJ1-3
V gene: TRBV7-2
CDR3 protein: CASSLVGSSSGNTIYF

J gene: TRBJ2-1
V gene: TRBV5-1
CDR3 protein: CASSHTSGSSYNEQFF

J gene: TRBJ2-1
V gene: TRBV5-1
CDR3 protein: CASREANSYNEQFF

J gene: TRBJ2-2
V gene: TRBV4-3
CDR3 protein: CASSPGAVNTGELFF

J gene: TRBJ1-1
V gene: TRBV19
CDR3 protein: CASRALDRNTEAFF

J gene: TRBJ1-5
V gene: TRBV10-3
CDR3 protein: CAISDREDQPQHF

J gene: TRBJ1-4
V gene: TRBV5-1
CDR3 protein: CASSVGLNEKLFF

J gene: TRBJ2-3
V gene: TRBV5-1
CDR3 protein: CASSMEDRDTDTQYF

J gene: TRBJ1-2
V gene: TRBV25-1
CDR3 protein: CASSELGDRGLLGGYTF

J gene: TRBJ2-3
V gene: TRBV5-1
CDR3 protein: CASSLVLREGADTQYF

J gene: TRBJ1-5
V gene: TRBV6-5
CDR3 protein: CASRYQGLSNQPQHF

J gene: TRBJ2-6
V gene: TRBV4-1
CDR3 protein: CASSQEGPSSSGANVLTF

J gene: TRBJ2-7
V gene: TRBV12-3/TRBV12-4
CDR3 protein: CASSWVESSEQYF

J gene: TRBJ1-2
V gene: TRBV6-5
CDR3 protein: CASSYSGLDYGYTF

J gene: TRBJ2-3
V gene: TRBV4-1
CDR3 protein: CASSQPNWQGATRGEYPDTQYF

J gene: TRBJ1-4
V gene: TRBV6-5
CDR3 protein: CASTRFNEKLFF

J gene: TRBJ1-6
V gene: TRBV30
CDR3 protein: CAWSRGNNSPLHF

J gene: TRBJ1-6
V gene: TRBV7-2
CDR3 protein: CASSLSGQANSPLHF

J gene: TRBJ2-7
V gene: TRBV5-1
CDR3 protein: CASSLFSGASYEQYF

J gene: TRBJ1-2
V gene: TRBV30
CDR3 protein: CAWTLGQGSGYTF

J gene: TRBJ1-4
V gene: TRBV5-6
CDR3 protein: CASSLRYGQGSNEKLFF

J gene: TRBJ1-6
V gene: TRBV4-1
CDR3 protein: CASSQDSGQSSFWSNSPLHF

J gene: TRBJ2-5
V gene: TRBV6-5
CDR3 protein: CASSYGHRSETQYF

J gene: TRBJ2-7
V gene: TRBV19
CDR3 protein: CASRISRSSSYEQYF

J gene: TRBJ1-4
V gene: TRBV4-3
CDR3 protein: CASSQDPVGTGTDEKLFF

J gene: TRBJ1-2
V gene: TRBV5-1
CDR3 protein: CASSRDRPKEGYGYTF

J gene: TRBJ2-1
V gene: TRBV6-5
CDR3 protein: CASSYSVPSTGNEQFF

J gene: TRBJ2-7
V gene: TRBV5-1
CDR3 protein: CASSRDRATYEQYF

J gene: TRBJ1-5
V gene: TRBV28
CDR3 protein: CASSFLPRHQPQHF

J gene: TRBJ2-1
V gene: TRBV29-1
CDR3 protein: CSVEGLTPYNEQFF

J gene: TRBJ2-2
V gene: TRBV7-9
CDR3 protein: CASSLVQGGPGELFF

J gene: TRBJ1-5
V gene: TRBV30
CDR3 protein: CAWSEDSHSNQPQHF

J gene: TRBJ1-2
V gene: TRBV4-1
CDR3 protein: CASSQEQGISYGYTF

J gene: TRBJ1-2
V gene: TRBV19
CDR3 protein: CASSTIPGQATYGYTF

J gene: TRBJ2-7
V gene: TRBV5-1
CDR3 protein: CASSLDGTLSYEQYF

J gene: TRBJ2-7
V gene: TRBV5-1
CDR3 protein: CASSFRTGGGGYEQYF

J gene: TRBJ2-5
V gene: TRBV5-4
CDR3 protein: CASSLVRSLQETQYF

J gene: TRBJ1-2
V gene: TRBV5-1
CDR3 protein: CASSKDSTYGYTF

J gene: TRBJ2-1
V gene: TRBV7-9
CDR3 protein: CASRHRGEGDEQFF

J gene: TRBJ2-7
V gene: TRBV6-5
CDR3 protein: CASSRDAEQYF

J gene: TRBJ2-4
V gene: TRBV14
CDR3 protein: CASSQTPRGPLAKNIQYF